The 20 T cell receptor beta chains below all came from one sample that was sequenced in a study of T cells of healthy individuals. One entry per CDR3 protein, called by TCRdb with MiXCR from the 5' RACE reads. The sample includes around 100,000 distinct CDR3 sequences, 17% seen only once; the top ten take around 6.4%. Source of these receptors: a human donor in good health.

This clonotype has a count of ten or more. V usage is TRBV29-1 and J usage is TRBJ2-1; tentative D call: TRBD2 (7 bases). The germline V gene has CDR1 SQVTM and CDR2 ANQGSEA. CDR3 length: 16 amino acids. With 4 bases removed from V and 8 bases from J, the gap between germline ends came to 24 bases. The CDR3 is CSVGIMGGAVVYEQFF. CDR3 nucleotide sequence: TGCAGCGTTGGTATTATGGGGGGGGCCGTAGTCTATGAGCAGTTCTTC.

This clonotype has a handful of counts. The rearrangement links TRBV6-5 to TRBJ2-3; no firm D call. Looked up from germline, CDR1 is MNHEY and CDR2 is SVGAGI. The CDR3 extends over 17 amino acids. V was clipped by 6 bases and J by 0 bases, with 19 bases between them. The chain's CDR3 is CASRQERTDNSTDTQYF. CDR3 bases: TGTGCCAGCAGGCAGGAGCGAACAGACAATAGCACAGATACGCAGTATTTT.

V and J are TRBV4-3 and TRBJ2-7; unclear D gene. This CDR3 region has 14 residues. CDR1 and CDR2 from the germline V gene are LGHNA and YSLEER. Trimming removed 0 bases at V and 3 bases at J, with 9 bases between. CDR3 protein: CASSQDLLGYEQYF. As DNA, the CDR3 is TGCGCCAGCAGCCAAGATTTGCTAGGCTACGAGCAGTACTTC.

There are a few counts of this clonotype. The chain employs TRBV4-3 and TRBJ2-2; D unresolved. Trimming removed 0 bases from V and 5 bases from J, with 16 bases in between. Germline CDR1 LGHNA, CDR2 YSLEER. The CDR3 runs 17 residues. The CDR3 loop is CASSQELGVPVTGELFF. The DNA of the CDR3 is TGCGCCAGCAGCCAAGAGCTGGGCGTCCCGGTAACCGGGGAGCTGTTTTTT.

The CDR3 is CASSLRGIPTYEQYF. The CDR3 DNA reads as TGTGCCAGCAGCTTAAGGGGCATTCCAACCTACGAGCAGTACTTC. The chain links TRBV5-6 to TRBJ2-7; D possibly corresponds to TRBD1 (5 bases). This CDR3 region has 15 residues. From germline, CDR1 is SGHDT and CDR2 YYEEEE. Trimming took off 2 bases at V and 2 bases at J, with 14 bases between the two ends. Variable domain in full (rest from reference TRBV5-6 and TRBJ2-7): DAGVTQSPTHLIKTRGQQVTLRCSPKSGHDTVSWYQQALGQGPQFIFQYYEEEERQRGNFPDRFSGHQFPNYSSELNVNALLLGDSALYLCASSLRGIPTYEQYFGPGTRLTVT.

This clonotype occurred a few times. This rearrangement joins TRBV5-1 to TRBJ1-1, with TRBD1 as a possible D gene (5 bases). The CDR3 runs 14 residues. Trimming pared 5 bases from V and 7 bases from J, leaving 18 bases between. Germline V gene lookup returns CDR1 SGHRS and CDR2 YFSETQ. Here the CDR3 reads CASSLNRDFLEAFF. CDR3 DNA: TGCGCCAGCAGTCTGAATCGGGACTTCCTTGAAGCTTTCTTT.

This chain uses TRBV6-6 with TRBJ1-5, with a possible D match to TRBD1 (5 bases). Deletions cut 2 bases from V and 5 bases from J, with 13 bases between. This CDR3 region has 15 residues. CDR1 is MNHNY, CDR2 SVGAGI, per germline (reference sequence). The CDR3 nucleotides are TGTGCCAGCAGTTACGGGGCCCTCCCTTATCAGCCCCAGCATTTT. Protein: CASSYGALPYQPQHF.

This clonotype was counted at least ten times. The chain links TRBV5-6 to TRBJ1-1; D is ambiguous. Per germline, CDR1 SGHDT and CDR2 YYEEEE. This CDR3 has 15 amino acids. V gave up 4 bases and J gave up 0 bases, with 13 bases separating them. CDR3 in DNA: TGTGCCAGCAGCCCCTGGGCCGGGATGAACACTGAAGCTTTCTTT. Protein product: CASSPWAGMNTEAFF.

This clonotype has only a few counts. V gene TRBV6-5 combines with J gene TRBJ2-1; possible D gene TRBD2, 6 bases. Per germline, CDR1 MNHEY and CDR2 SVGAGI. The CDR3 extends over 16 amino acids. Trimming removed 0 bases from V and 7 bases from J, with 16 bases in between. The chain's CDR3 is CASSYSMGGAVNEQFF. Here the CDR3 DNA reads TGTGCCAGCAGTTACTCGATGGGGGGTGCAGTAAATGAGCAGTTCTTC.

The chain recombines TRBV29-1 with TRBJ2-1; D perhaps matches TRBD1 (5 bases). The germline V gene encodes CDR1 SQVTM and CDR2 ANQGSEA. The V end lost 6 bases, the J end lost 9 bases, and 12 bases lay between the germline ends. The length of the CDR3 is 11 residues. This chain's CDR3 is CSVQTDGEQFF. CDR3 bases: TGCAGCGTGCAGACAGACGGTGAGCAGTTCTTC.

This clonotype has a count of ten or more. The chain uses TRBV20-1 and TRBJ1-1; no reliable D call. The CDR3 runs 12 residues. Germline V gene lookup returns CDR1 DFQATT and CDR2 SNEGSKA (reference sequence). V lost 1 base to trimming and J lost 4 bases, with 7 bases between them. CDR3 amino acids: CSARAPGTEAFF. The CDR3 DNA reads as TGCAGTGCTAGAGCTCCGGGCACTGAAGCTTTCTTT.

In this sample, this clonotype turned up many times. The rearrangement joins TRBV5-1 to TRBJ2-5; no reliable D call. Looked up from germline, CDR1 is SGHRS and CDR2 is YFSETQ. The V gene lost 1 base and the J gene lost 5 bases, with 3 bases spanning the gap. There are 11 residues in the CDR3. The DNA of the CDR3 is TGCGCCAGCAGCTTGAAGGAGACCCAGTACTTC. Its protein product is CASSLKETQYF. Based on the CDR3 plus reference TRBV5-1 and TRBJ2-5, the full variable domain is KAGVTQTPRYLIKTRGQQVTLSCSPISGHRSVSWYQQTPGQGLQFLFEYFSETQRNKGNFPGRFSGRQFSNSRSEMNVSTLELGDSALYLCASSLKETQYFGPGTRLLVL.

The V gene is TRBV29-1, the J gene TRBJ1-1; D is perhaps TRBD1 (6 bases). This CDR3 comprises 13 residues. Germline CDR1 SQVTM, CDR2 ANQGSEA. V was clipped by 4 bases and J by 1 base, with 10 bases between them. The CDR3 loop reads CSVAGTPNTEAFF. As DNA, the CDR3 is TGCAGCGTTGCCGGGACACCGAACACTGAAGCTTTCTTT.

The gene calls are TRBV7-2 and TRBJ2-3; D gene uncertain. Germline values: CDR1 SGHTA, CDR2 FQGNSA. V was trimmed by 2 bases and J by 2 bases, leaving 5 bases between them. CDR3 length: 13 amino acids. For the CDR3, the DNA is TGTGCCAGCAGCTTACTCTACACAGATACGCAGTATTTT. Translation: CASSLLYTDTQYF.

The table lists this clonotype with a few counts. The rearrangement links TRBV7-2 to TRBJ1-2; D not resolved. V was trimmed by 1 base and J by 1 base, leaving 10 bases between them. There are 15 residues in the CDR3. Germline CDR1 and CDR2: SGHTA and FQGNSA. CDR3 coding DNA: TGTGCCAGCAGCTTAGGTGTGGCGGTTAACTATGGCTACACCTTC. The encoded protein is CASSLGVAVNYGYTF.

In its sample, this clonotype was seen a few times. The rearrangement joins TRBV21-1 to TRBJ1-1; the table's D call TRBD1 went unverified against the DNA. TRBV21-1 is annotated as a pseudogene. CDR3 length equals 17 residues. The CDR3 here is CASSRNRQGPECAEAFF. CDR3 DNA: TGTGCCAGCAGTAGAAACAGACAGGGCCCAGAGTGTGCTGAAGCTTTCTTT.

Ten or more counts support this clonotype. This chain joins TRBV15 and TRBJ2-1; D remains ambiguous. V was pared by 0 bases and J by 6 bases, with 21 bases between. The CDR3 runs to 18 residues. Germline CDR1 reads LNHNV; CDR2 reads YYDKDF (reference sequence). The CDR3 nucleotides are TGTGCCACCAGCAGAGATTTCGGCAACCCCGTGGGTCCCAATGAGCAGTTCTTC. It translates to CATSRDFGNPVGPNEQFF.

At least ten counts were recorded for this clonotype. The gene calls are TRBV6-6 and TRBJ1-1, with D perhaps matching TRBD1 (6 bases). The CDR3 is made up of 12 amino acids. Trimming took off 7 bases at V and 4 bases at J, with 10 bases between the two ends. The germline V gene encodes CDR1 MNHNY and CDR2 SVGAGI (reference sequence). For the CDR3, the DNA is TGTGCCAGCAAACAGGGAGGCACTGAAGCTTTCTTT. Encoded protein: CASKQGGTEAFF.

This clonotype was detected many times. This rearrangement joins TRBV5-1 to TRBJ2-4; TRBD1 or TRBD2 may be the D gene (5 bases each). Germline V gene data show CDR1 as SGHRS and CDR2 as YFSETQ. Trimming left V 1 base short and J 6 bases short, with 8 bases between. The CDR3 extends over 13 amino acids. The CDR3, as DNA: TGCGCCAGCAGCTTGCTTGGGGGAAACATTCAGTACTTC. Translated, it gives CASSLLGGNIQYF.

In its sample, this clonotype was seen a few times. This chain uses TRBV28 with TRBJ2-5; 7 nucleotides align to TRBD1. This CDR3 has 14 residues. Trimming took 7 bases from V and 1 from J; bases not matched to a gene: 6. Germline CDR1 reads MDHEN; CDR2 reads SYDVKM. The CDR3 reads CASNKRTGQETQYF. CDR3 sequence (DNA): TGTGCCAGCAATAAGAGGACAGGCCAAGAGACCCAGTACTTC.